This passage covers 27 T cell receptor beta chains from one sample sequenced in a study of cytomegalovirus exposure and HLA in healthy donors. Amplification used 60 Vbeta primers and 13 Jbeta primers. The data were produced by immunoSEQ multiplex PCR, yet TCRdb's version contains in-frame clones alone and is incomplete. This table holds about 240,000 clones, approximately 80% found once. Material for sequencing was PBMCs. These TCRs come from a woman in her fifties or sixties in good health and CMV-seropositive.

This clone was recorded a few times. The chain has TRBV9 and TRBJ1-1; no firm D call. Germline lookup yields CDR1 SGDLS and CDR2 YYNGEE. This CDR3 spans 13 amino acids. Trimming removed 4 bases at V and 0 bases at J, with 7 bases between. The CDR3 coding sequence is TGTGCCAGCAGCTGGCAGGTGAACACTGAAGCTTTCTTT. Its translation: CASSWQVNTEAFF.

This clone was seen only a few times. J is TRBJ1-2 and V is TRBV19; D is perhaps TRBD1 (5 bases). The CDR3 is 13 amino acids. Germline CDR1 is LNHDA and CDR2 is SQIVND (reference sequence). V dropped 4 bases and J dropped 0 bases, with 6 bases sitting between them. The DNA of the CDR3 is TGTGCCAGTAGTAAGGGGTCTAACTATGGCTACACCTTC. Its protein is CASSKGSNYGYTF.

The rearrangement links TRBV28 to TRBJ1-3; a weak D match, TRBD1 (5 bases). Germline V gene sequence: CDR1 MDHEN, CDR2 SYDVKM. V dropped 3 bases and J dropped 0 bases, with 9 bases sitting between them. The CDR3 runs 15 residues. CDR3 in DNA: TGTGCCAGCAGTTTGGATACAGGCTCTGGAAACACCATATATTTT. It translates to CASSLDTGSGNTIYF.

This chain links TRBV2 with TRBJ1-4; D unresolved. Germline assignment: CDR1 SNHLY and CDR2 FYNNEI. The CDR3 is made up of 14 amino acids. Trimming cost V 8 bases and J 10 bases, with 20 bases left between them. The CDR3 DNA reads as TGTGCCAGCCAAACAGATACCAAGGGAGGAAAACTGTTTTTT. This sequence encodes CASQTDTKGGKLFF.

V and J are TRBV5-1 and TRBJ2-1; the match to TRBD2 covers 12 bases. Per the germline V gene, CDR1 is SGHRS and CDR2 is YFSETQ. The CDR3 sequence is 15 residues long. V was clipped by 4 bases and J by 4 bases; unmatched bases: 3. The CDR3 spells CASSTGLAGYNEQFF. CDR3 sequence (DNA): TGCGCCAGCAGCACTGGACTAGCGGGGTACAATGAGCAGTTCTTC. The variable domain in full, with the rest retrieved from reference TRBV5-1 and TRBJ2-1, is KAGVTQTPRYLIKTRGQQVTLSCSPISGHRSVSWYQQTPGQGLQFLFEYFSETQRNKGNFPGRFSGRQFSNSRSEMNVSTLELGDSALYLCASSTGLAGYNEQFFGPGTRLTVL.

A few counts support this clone. The chain employs TRBV7-2 and TRBJ2-7, with a weak D call TRBD2 (5 bases). Germline lookup yields CDR1 SGHTA and CDR2 FQGNSA. CDR3 length: 15 residues. V dropped 5 bases and J dropped 0 bases, with 14 bases sitting between them. CDR3 sequence (DNA): TGTGCCAGCAGCGTGGCTAGAGGGCTCTCCTACGAGCAGTACTTC. It translates to CASSVARGLSYEQYF.

The chain carries TRBV11-2 and TRBJ2-7, with a possible D match to TRBD1 (6 bases). The germline V gene encodes CDR1 SGHAT and CDR2 FQNNGV. The V end lost 4 bases, the J end lost 4 bases, and 14 bases lay between the germline ends. CDR3 length: 14 amino acids. The CDR3 loop is CASSSGQRRYEQYF. CDR3 DNA: TGTGCCAGCAGCTCAGGACAGCGGAGATACGAGCAGTACTTC.

This chain uses TRBV2 with TRBJ1-3, with D possibly TRBD1 on 6 matching bases. Trimming shortened V by 6 bases and J by 3 bases, and 12 bases separated the two germline ends. Germline loops: CDR1 SNHLY, CDR2 FYNNEI. This CDR3 is built from 14 residues. This chain's CDR3 is CASRGGARGNTIYF. DNA of the CDR3: TGTGCCAGCAGGGGGGGGGCGCGTGGAAACACCATATATTTT.

This chain connects TRBV2 to TRBJ2-5; no clear D. V was clipped by 11 bases and J by 1 base, with 11 bases between them. The CDR3 extends over 12 amino acids. The germline V gene has CDR1 SNHLY and CDR2 FYNNEI. The CDR3 nucleotides read TGTGCCGTCAGAAGAGGCCAAGAGACCCAGTACTTC. This gives the protein CAVRRGQETQYF.

The chain recombines TRBV7-3 with TRBJ2-3, with 8 positions matching TRBD1. CDR3 length: 15 residues. The germline V gene has CDR1 SGHTA and CDR2 FQGTGA. Trimming at V came to 5 bases and at J to 2 bases, leaving 6 bases not matched to a gene. In DNA form, the CDR3 reads TGTGCCAGCAGCGTCCAGGGACAGGACACAGATACGCAGTATTTT. This codes for CASSVQGQDTDTQYF.

The gene calls are TRBV28 and TRBJ2-2; TRBD2 aligns across 8 bases. Germline CDR1 is MDHEN and CDR2 is SYDVKM. The CDR3 has 16 amino acids. V lost 7 bases to trimming and J lost 3 bases; unmatched junction nucleotides: 10. CDR3 coding DNA: TGTGCCAGCAACCCTGGCGGGGGGATAGACACCGGGGAGCTGTTTTTT. Translated, it gives CASNPGGGIDTGELFF.

V gene TRBV27 combines with J gene TRBJ2-3; TRBD2 might be the D (6 bases). Germline V lookup: CDR1 MNHEY, CDR2 SMNVEV (reference sequence). Between the trimmed V and J ends, which lost 0 bases and 2 bases, there was a span of 12 bases. The length of the CDR3 is 16 residues. The CDR3 is CASSLSRPGVTDTQYF. The CDR3 nucleotides are TGTGCCAGCAGTTTATCTAGACCGGGGGTCACAGATACGCAGTATTTT.

The V call is TRBV25-1, the J call TRBJ2-1, with D maybe TRBD2 (6 bases). The CDR3 totals 14 residues. V was clipped by 5 bases and J by 8 bases, with 16 bases between them. In germline, CDR1 is MGHDK, CDR2 SYGVNS. The CDR3 nucleotides are TGTGCCAGCAGTATACCCGCGGGGACGCATGAGCAGTTCTTC. Translation: CASSIPAGTHEQFF.

This clone was picked up one time. Written as DNA, the CDR3 is TGTGCCAGCAGCAACCGACGAACAGGGCACGAGCAGTACTTC. Protein sequence: CASSNRRTGHEQYF. V usage is TRBV11-2 and J usage is TRBJ2-7; tentatively, D is TRBD1 (6 bases). Germline V CDR1 and CDR2: SGHAT, FQNNGV. The CDR3 sequence is 14 residues long. The ends were cut back, 5 bases at V and 5 bases at J, with 16 bases in the middle.

V gene TRBV28 combines with J gene TRBJ2-7, with unresolved D. Per the germline V gene, CDR1 is MDHEN and CDR2 is SYDVKM. The CDR3 contains 13 residues. Trimming removed 6 bases at V and 5 bases at J, with 14 bases between. This CDR3 reads CASSVARGDEQYF. The CDR3 DNA reads as TGTGCCAGCAGCGTGGCCCGTGGTGACGAGCAGTACTTC.

V is TRBV10-3 and J is TRBJ2-5, with D maybe TRBD2 (5 bases). The DNA end lines up better with TRBJ2-7; the J call may be wrong. This CDR3 spans 14 amino acids. Germline V lookup: CDR1 ENHRY, CDR2 SYGVKD. The CDR3: CAISGTREAYEQYF. As DNA, the CDR3 is TGTGCCATCAGTGGTACTAGGGAAGCCTACGAGCAGTACTTC.

In its sample, this clone was seen a few times. The chain couples TRBV9 to TRBJ1-1, with D hard to call. This CDR3 has 12 residues. CDR1 SGDLS and CDR2 YYNGEE come from the germline V gene. With 7 bases removed from V and 1 base from J, the gap between germline ends came to 8 bases. The CDR3 DNA is TGTGCCAGCGGAGAGGCGAACACTGAAGCTTTCTTT. Its translation: CASGEANTEAFF.

The chain joins TRBV5-6 to TRBJ2-5, with D uncertain. V lost 4 bases to trimming and J lost 3 bases, with 4 bases between them. Germline CDR1 SGHDT, CDR2 YYEEEE. The CDR3 contains 11 residues. In DNA form, the CDR3 reads TGTGCCAGCAGCGTCGAAGAGACCCAGTACTTC. Encoded protein: CASSVEETQYF.

V and J are TRBV4-1 and TRBJ2-1, with 8 bases lining up with TRBD2. The CDR3 extends over 15 amino acids. The germline V gene has CDR1 MGHRA and CDR2 YSYEKL. The trim removed 4 bases at V and 2 bases at J, leaving 4 bases unmatched. CDR3: CASSLTSGAYNEQFF. The CDR3 DNA sequence: TGCGCCAGCAGCCTTACTAGCGGAGCCTACAATGAGCAGTTCTTC.

The chain is built from TRBV11-2 and TRBJ2-7; no firm D call. The CDR3 is made up of 14 amino acids. V was shortened by 1 base and J by 4 bases, with 11 bases between the two germline ends. CDR1 and CDR2 from the germline V gene are SGHAT and FQNNGV. The CDR3 nucleotides are TGTGCCAGCAGCTTAGGTCCAGGAACGTACGAGCAGTACTTC. Its translation is CASSLGPGTYEQYF.

The rearrangement links TRBV7-2 to TRBJ2-1, with 13 positions matching TRBD2. The germline gives CDR1 SGHTA, CDR2 FQGNSA. After removal of 5 bases from V and 5 bases from J, the junction contained 12 bases not matched to a gene. This CDR3 contains 18 residues. The CDR3 nucleotides read TGTGCCAGCAGCCGAGGGACTAGCGGGATGGGTAGAGACAATGAGCAGTTCTTC. Translation gives CASSRGTSGMGRDNEQFF.

Only a few counts were recorded for this clone. This rearrangement joins TRBV5-6 to TRBJ2-5, with D hard to call. The CDR3 length is 13 residues. In germline, CDR1 is SGHDT, CDR2 YYEEEE. The ends were cut back, 1 base at V and 7 bases at J, with 11 bases in the middle. As DNA, the CDR3 is TGTGCCAGCAGCTTGAATCACTTTATGACCCAGTACTTC. This translates into CASSLNHFMTQYF.

This CDR3 is CASGDRAEWQPQHF. Here the CDR3 DNA reads TGTGCCAGCGGCGACAGGGCGGAATGGCAGCCCCAGCATTTT. The chain couples TRBV28 to TRBJ1-5; 7 nucleotides match TRBD1. The V gene's germline CDR1 is MDHEN and CDR2 SYDVKM. The junction had 11 bases not matched to a gene; V was cut back by 8 bases and J by 7 bases. This CDR3 has 14 residues.

This chain joins TRBV6-5 and TRBJ1-2, with 11 bases matching TRBD1. Trimming took 5 bases from V and 7 from J; bases not matched to a gene: 6. CDR3 length equals 14 residues. Germline assignment: CDR1 MNHEY and CDR2 SVGAGI. CDR3 sequence reads: CASSPGTGGSGYTF. The CDR3 region has the DNA TGTGCCAGCAGTCCCGGGACAGGGGGTAGTGGCTACACCTTC.

This clone was found once. The V call is TRBV19, the J call TRBJ1-5, with 8 nucleotides matching TRBD1. Trimming at V came to 5 bases and at J to 5 bases, leaving 11 bases not matched to a gene. The V gene's germline CDR1 is LNHDA and CDR2 SQIVND (reference sequence). This CDR3 comprises 16 residues. CDR3 in DNA: TGTGCCAGTAGTGTGTTTCAGGGGGCCCTAGATCAGCCCCAGCATTTT. Protein sequence: CASSVFQGALDQPQHF.

The rearrangement joins TRBV6-6 to TRBJ1-3; D call uncertain. With 6 bases removed from V and 3 bases from J, the gap between germline ends came to 6 bases. The CDR3 spans 12 residues. The germline V gene has CDR1 MNHNY and CDR2 SVGAGI (reference sequence). The CDR3 DNA reads as TGTGCCAGCAGCCCCGGTGGAAACACCATATATTTT. It is translated as CASSPGGNTIYF.

This clone occurred a few times. The rearrangement links TRBV29-1 to TRBJ2-7, with 12 nucleotides matching TRBD1. With 1 base clipped from V and 5 bases from J, the junction kept 6 bases outside the gene matches. This CDR3 has 15 amino acids. Per germline, CDR1 SQVTM and CDR2 ANQGSEA. CDR3 amino acids: CSVEVRDRGLNEQYF. DNA for the CDR3: TGCAGCGTTGAAGTCCGGGACAGGGGGCTGAACGAGCAGTACTTC.